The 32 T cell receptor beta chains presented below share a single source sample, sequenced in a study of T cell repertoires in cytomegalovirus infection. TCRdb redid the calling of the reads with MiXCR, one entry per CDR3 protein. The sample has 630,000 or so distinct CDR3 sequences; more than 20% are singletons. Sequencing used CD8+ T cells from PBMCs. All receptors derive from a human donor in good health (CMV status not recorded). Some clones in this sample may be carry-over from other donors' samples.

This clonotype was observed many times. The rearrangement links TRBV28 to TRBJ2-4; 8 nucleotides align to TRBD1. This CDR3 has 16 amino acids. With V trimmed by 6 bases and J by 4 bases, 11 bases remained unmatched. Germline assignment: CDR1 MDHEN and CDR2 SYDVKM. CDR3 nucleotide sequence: TGTGCCAGCAGATACAGGGGGACCCGAACTAAAAACATTCAGTACTTC. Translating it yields CASRYRGTRTKNIQYF.

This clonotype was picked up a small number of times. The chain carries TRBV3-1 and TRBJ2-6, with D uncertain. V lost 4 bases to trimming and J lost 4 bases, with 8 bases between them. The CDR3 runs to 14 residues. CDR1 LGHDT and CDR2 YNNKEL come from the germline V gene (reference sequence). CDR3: CASSPALGANVLTF. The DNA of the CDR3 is TGTGCCAGCAGCCCCGCTCTAGGGGCCAACGTCCTGACTTTC.

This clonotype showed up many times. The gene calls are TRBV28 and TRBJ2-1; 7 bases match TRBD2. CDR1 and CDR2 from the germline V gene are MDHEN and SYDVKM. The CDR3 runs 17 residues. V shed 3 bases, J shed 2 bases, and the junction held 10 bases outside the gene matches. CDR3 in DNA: TGTGCCAGCAGTTTCTCGTGGGCGGGGGAGACCTACAATGAGCAGTTCTTC. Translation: CASSFSWAGETYNEQFF.

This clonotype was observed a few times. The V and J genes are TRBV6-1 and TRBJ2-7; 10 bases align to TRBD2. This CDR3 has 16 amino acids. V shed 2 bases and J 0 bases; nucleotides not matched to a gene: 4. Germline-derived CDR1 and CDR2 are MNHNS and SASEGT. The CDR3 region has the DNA TGTGCCAGCAGTGAATGGGCTAGCGGGAGCTCCTACGAGCAGTACGTC. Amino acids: CASSEWASGSSYEQYV.

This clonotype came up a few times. The CDR3: CASSRQGLEETQYF. The CDR3 bases are TGTGCCAGCAGTCGACAGGGCTTGGAAGAGACCCAGTACTTC. The chain carries TRBV28 and TRBJ2-5; TRBD1 aligns across 7 bases. The CDR3 has 14 amino acids. V was clipped by 5 bases and J by 3 bases; unmatched bases: 6. Looked up from germline, CDR1 is MDHEN and CDR2 is SYDVKM.

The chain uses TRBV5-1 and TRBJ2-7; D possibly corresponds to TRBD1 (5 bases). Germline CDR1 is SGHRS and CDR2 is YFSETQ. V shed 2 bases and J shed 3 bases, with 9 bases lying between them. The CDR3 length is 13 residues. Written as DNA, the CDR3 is TGCGCCAGCAGCTTAAAGACAGACTACGAGCAGTACTTC. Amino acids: CASSLKTDYEQYF.

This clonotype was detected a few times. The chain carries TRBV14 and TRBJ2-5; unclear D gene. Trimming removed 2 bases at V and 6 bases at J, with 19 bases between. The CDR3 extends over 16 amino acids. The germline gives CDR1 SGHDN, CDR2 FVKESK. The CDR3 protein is CASSQRYRSLNQTQYF. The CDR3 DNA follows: TGTGCCAGCAGCCAAAGGTACAGAAGCCTCAACCAGACCCAGTACTTC.

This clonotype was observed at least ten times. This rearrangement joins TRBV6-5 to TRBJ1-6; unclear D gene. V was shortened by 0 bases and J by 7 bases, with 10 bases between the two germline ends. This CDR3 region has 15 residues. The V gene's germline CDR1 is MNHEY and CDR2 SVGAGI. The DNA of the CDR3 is TGTGCCAGCAGTTACTCGTTAACGGGGAATTCACCCCTCCACTTT. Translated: CASSYSLTGNSPLHF.

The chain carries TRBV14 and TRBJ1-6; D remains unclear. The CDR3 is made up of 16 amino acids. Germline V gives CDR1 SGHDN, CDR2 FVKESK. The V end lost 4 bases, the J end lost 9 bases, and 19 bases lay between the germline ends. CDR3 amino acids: CASSPVGWREGSPLHF. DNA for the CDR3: TGTGCCAGCAGCCCAGTTGGATGGAGGGAAGGTTCACCCCTCCACTTT.

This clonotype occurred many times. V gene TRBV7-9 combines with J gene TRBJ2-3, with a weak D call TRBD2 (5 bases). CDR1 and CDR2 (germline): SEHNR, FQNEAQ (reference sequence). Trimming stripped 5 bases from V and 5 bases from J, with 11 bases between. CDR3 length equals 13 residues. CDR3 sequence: CASSKRDKDTQYF. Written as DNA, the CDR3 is TGTGCCAGCAGCAAGAGGGATAAAGATACGCAGTATTTT.

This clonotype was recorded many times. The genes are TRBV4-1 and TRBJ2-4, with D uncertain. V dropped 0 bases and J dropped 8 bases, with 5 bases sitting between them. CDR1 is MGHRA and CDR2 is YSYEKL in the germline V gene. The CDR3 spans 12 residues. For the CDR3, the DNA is TGCGCCAGCAGCCAAGAGGGTTACATTCAGTACTTC. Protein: CASSQEGYIQYF.

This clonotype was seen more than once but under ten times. The CDR3 DNA is TGTGCCAGCAGCCACCCCTATGAGGGGGGGGTAGATACGCAGTATTTT. This translates into CASSHPYEGGVDTQYF. This chain uses TRBV7-8 with TRBJ2-3, with D possibly matching TRBD2 (7 bases). The CDR3 is 16 amino acids. V gave up 5 bases and J gave up 5 bases, with 20 bases separating them. The germline V gene encodes CDR1 SGHVS and CDR2 FQNEAQ. Filled out from reference TRBV7-8 and TRBJ2-3, the complete variable domain reads GAGVSQSPRYKVAKRGQDVALRCDPISGHVSLFWYQQALGQGPEFLTYFQNEAQLDKSGLPSDRFFAERPEGSVSTLKIQRTQQEDSAVYLCASSHPYEGGVDTQYFGPGTRLTVL.

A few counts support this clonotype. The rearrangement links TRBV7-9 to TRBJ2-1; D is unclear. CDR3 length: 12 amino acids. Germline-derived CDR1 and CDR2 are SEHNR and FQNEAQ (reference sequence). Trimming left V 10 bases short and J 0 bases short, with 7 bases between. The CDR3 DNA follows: TGTGCCATCGCATCCTCCTACAATGAGCAGTTCTTC. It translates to CAIASSYNEQFF.

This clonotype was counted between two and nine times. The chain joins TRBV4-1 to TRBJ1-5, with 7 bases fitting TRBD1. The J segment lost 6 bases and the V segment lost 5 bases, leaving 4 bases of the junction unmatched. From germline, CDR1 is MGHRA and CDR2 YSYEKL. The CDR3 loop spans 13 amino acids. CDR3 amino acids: CASSEQGPQPQHF. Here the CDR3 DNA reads TGCGCCAGCAGCGAACAGGGGCCTCAGCCCCAGCATTTT.

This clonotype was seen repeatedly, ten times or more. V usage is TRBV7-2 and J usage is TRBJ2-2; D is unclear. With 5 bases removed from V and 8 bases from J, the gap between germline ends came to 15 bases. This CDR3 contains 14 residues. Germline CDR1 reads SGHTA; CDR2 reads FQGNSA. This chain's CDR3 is CASSLFSGQGELFF. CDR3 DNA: TGTGCCAGCAGCCTATTCTCGGGCCAGGGGGAGCTGTTTTTT.

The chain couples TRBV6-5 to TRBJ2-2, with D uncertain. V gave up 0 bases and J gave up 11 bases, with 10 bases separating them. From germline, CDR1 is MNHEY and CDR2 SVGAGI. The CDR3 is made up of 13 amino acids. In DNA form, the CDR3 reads TGTGCCAGCAGTTACTCGGGCGGATCCGAGCTGTTTTTT. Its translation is CASSYSGGSELFF.

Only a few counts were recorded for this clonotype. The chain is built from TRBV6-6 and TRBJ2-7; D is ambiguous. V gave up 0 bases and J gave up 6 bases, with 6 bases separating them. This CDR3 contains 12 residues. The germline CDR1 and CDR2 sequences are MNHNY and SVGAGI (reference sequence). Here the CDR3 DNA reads TGTGCCAGCAGTTACTCGTCTTCCGAGCAGTACTTC. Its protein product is CASSYSSSEQYF.

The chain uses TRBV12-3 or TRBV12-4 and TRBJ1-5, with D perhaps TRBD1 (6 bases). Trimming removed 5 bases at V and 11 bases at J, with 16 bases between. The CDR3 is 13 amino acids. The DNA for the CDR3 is TGTGCCAGCAGTCCAAGGGGGGAGGAAACCCAGCATTTT. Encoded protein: CASSPRGEETQHF.

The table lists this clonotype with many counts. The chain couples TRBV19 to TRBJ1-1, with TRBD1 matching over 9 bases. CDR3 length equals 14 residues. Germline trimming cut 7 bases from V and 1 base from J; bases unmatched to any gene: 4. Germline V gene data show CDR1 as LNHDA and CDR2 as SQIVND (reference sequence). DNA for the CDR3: TGTGCCAGTAAACAGGGGGCTGGGAACACTGAAGCTTTCTTT. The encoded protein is CASKQGAGNTEAFF.

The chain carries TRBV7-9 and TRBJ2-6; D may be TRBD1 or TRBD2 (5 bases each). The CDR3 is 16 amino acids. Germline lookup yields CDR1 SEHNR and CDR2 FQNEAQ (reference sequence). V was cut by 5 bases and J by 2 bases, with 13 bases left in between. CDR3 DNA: TGTGCCAGCAGCCACAACCTGGGGGCTGGGGCCAACGTCCTGACTTTC. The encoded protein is CASSHNLGAGANVLTF.

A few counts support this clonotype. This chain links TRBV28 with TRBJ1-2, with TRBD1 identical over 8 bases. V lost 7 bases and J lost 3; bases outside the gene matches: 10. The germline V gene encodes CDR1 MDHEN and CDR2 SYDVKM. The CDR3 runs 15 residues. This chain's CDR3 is CASTLTGGVYYGYTF. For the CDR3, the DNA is TGTGCCAGCACCCTAACAGGGGGGGTTTACTATGGCTACACCTTC.

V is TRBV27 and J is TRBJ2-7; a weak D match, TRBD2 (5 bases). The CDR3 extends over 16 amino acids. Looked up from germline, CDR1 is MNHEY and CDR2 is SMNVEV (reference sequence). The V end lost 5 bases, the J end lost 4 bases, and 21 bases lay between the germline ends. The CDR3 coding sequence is TGTGCCAGCAGTCTAACCGGGAACCTCCCGACGTACGAGCAGTACGTC. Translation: CASSLTGNLPTYEQYV.

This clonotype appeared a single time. The CDR3 is CASSDPRGAYEQYF. In nucleotides, the CDR3 is TGTGCCAGCAGCGATCCTCGGGGGGCGTACGAGCAGTACTTC. The chain recombines TRBV14 with TRBJ2-7, with D maybe TRBD2 (7 bases). The V gene's germline CDR1 is SGHDN and CDR2 FVKESK. The CDR3 contains 14 residues. V lost 5 bases and J lost 4, with 15 bases in between.

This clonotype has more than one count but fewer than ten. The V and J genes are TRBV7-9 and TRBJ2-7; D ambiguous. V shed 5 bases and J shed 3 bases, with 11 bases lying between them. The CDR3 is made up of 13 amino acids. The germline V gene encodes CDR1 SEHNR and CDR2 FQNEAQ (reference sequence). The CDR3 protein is CASSPPTSYEQYF. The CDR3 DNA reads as TGTGCCAGCAGCCCACCGACAAGCTACGAGCAGTACTTC.

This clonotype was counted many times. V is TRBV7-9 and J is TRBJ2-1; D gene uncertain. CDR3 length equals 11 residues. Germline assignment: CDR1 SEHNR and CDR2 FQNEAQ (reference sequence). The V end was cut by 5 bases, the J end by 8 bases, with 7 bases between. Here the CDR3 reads CASSTRDEQFF. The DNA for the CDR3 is TGTGCCAGCAGCACCCGGGATGAGCAGTTCTTC.

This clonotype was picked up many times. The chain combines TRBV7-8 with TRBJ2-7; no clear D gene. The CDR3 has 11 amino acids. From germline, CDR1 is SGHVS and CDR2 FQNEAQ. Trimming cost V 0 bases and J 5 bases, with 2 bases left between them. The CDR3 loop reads CASSLADEQYV. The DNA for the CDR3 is TGTGCCAGCAGCTTAGCGGACGAGCAGTACGTC.

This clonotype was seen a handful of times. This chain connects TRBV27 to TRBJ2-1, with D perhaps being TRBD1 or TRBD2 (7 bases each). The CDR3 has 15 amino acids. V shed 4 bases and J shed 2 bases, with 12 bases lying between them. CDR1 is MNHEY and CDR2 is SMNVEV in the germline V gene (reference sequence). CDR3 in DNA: TGTGCCAGCAGTTCAGGGGGGGCCCCCTACAATGAGCAGTTCTTC. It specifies CASSSGGAPYNEQFF.

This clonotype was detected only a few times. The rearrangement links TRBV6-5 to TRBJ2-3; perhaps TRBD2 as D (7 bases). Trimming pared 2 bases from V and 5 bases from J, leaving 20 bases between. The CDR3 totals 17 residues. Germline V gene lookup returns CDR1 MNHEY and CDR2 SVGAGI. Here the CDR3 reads CASSYGGWGGPQDTQYF. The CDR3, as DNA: TGTGCCAGCAGTTACGGAGGGTGGGGGGGCCCGCAAGATACGCAGTATTTT.

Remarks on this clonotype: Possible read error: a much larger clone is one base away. The CDR3 region is CASSSHREENYNEQFF. Here the CDR3 DNA reads TGTGCCAGCAGCTCGCACAGGGAGGAAAACTACAATGAGCAGTTCTTC. The rearrangement joins TRBV7-2 to TRBJ2-1; perhaps D is TRBD1 or TRBD2 (6 bases each). The germline gives CDR1 SGHTA, CDR2 FQGNSA. Trimming stripped 4 bases from V and 3 bases from J, with 16 bases between. The CDR3 contains 16 residues.

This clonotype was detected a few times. The CDR3 is CASSEWGTVNSPLHF. The CDR3 nucleotides are TGTGCCAGCAGTGAATGGGGGACAGTAAATTCACCCCTCCACTTT. V usage is TRBV25-1 and J usage is TRBJ1-6; 7 nucleotides match TRBD1. The V segment lost 1 base and the J segment 7 bases; nucleotides outside the gene matches: 4. This CDR3 is built from 15 residues. CDR1 is MGHDK, CDR2 SYGVNS, per germline.

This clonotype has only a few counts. CDR3 amino acids: CASSSHREGNEQFF. For the CDR3, the DNA is TGTGCCAGCAGTTCCCACAGGGAGGGCAATGAGCAGTTCTTC. The rearrangement joins TRBV6-5 to TRBJ2-1; maybe TRBD2 (7 bases). Trimming left V 4 bases short and J 6 bases short, with 13 bases between. Germline CDR1 and CDR2: MNHEY and SVGAGI. The CDR3 length is 14 residues.

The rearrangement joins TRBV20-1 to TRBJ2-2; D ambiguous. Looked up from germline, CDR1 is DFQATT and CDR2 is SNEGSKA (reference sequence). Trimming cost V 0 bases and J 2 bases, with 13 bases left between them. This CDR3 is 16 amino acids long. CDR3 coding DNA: TGCAGTGCTAGAGATCTGAAAAGGGCAAACACCGGGGAGCTGTTTTTT. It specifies CSARDLKRANTGELFF.